Listed below are T cell receptor beta chains from one sample, sequenced in a study of blood T cell repertoires in COVID-19. Some clones are missing from TCRdb's copy, which holds only in-frame ones; the method was immunoSEQ multiplex PCR. The sample consists of approximately 53,000 clones, almost 80% of them appearing once. The material sequenced was PBMCs or T cells enriched from blood (not recorded which). These receptors were taken from a woman in her fifties or sixties with acute COVID-19. CDR3s include the opening cysteine and the closing phenylalanine or tryptophan. The order of the fields is D gene, clone size, V gene, J gene, CDR3 protein, CDR3 DNA. The D gene is left open where the match is weak. Clone size is not always given. Where it is, it says once, few, many or a class for expanded clones.

NA	few	TRBV7-9	TRBJ1-2	CASSTDRADGYTF	TGTGCCAGCAGCACCGACAGAGCAGATGGCTACACCTTC
TRBD2	NA	TRBV2	TRBJ2-5	CASSERLAGGKTQYF	TGTGCCAGCAGTGAACGCCTAGCGGGGGGTAAGACCCAGTACTTC
NA	NA	TRBV11-3	TRBJ1-2	CASSGREGANYGYTF	TGTGCCAGCAGCGGGCGGGAAGGGGCTAACTATGGCTACACCTTC
TRBD1	few	TRBV28	TRBJ2-5	CASSFRDRAGKETQYF	TGTGCCAGCAGTTTCCGGGACAGGGCGGGAAAAGAGACCCAGTACTTC
NA	NA	TRBV7-8	TRBJ1-1	CASSIQANTEAFF	TGTGCCAGCAGCATTCAAGCGAACACTGAAGCTTTCTTT
TRBD2	once	TRBV27	TRBJ2-2	CASSSWLAGLPELFF	TGTGCCAGCAGCTCTTGGCTAGCGGGACTCCCGGAGCTGTTTTTT
NA	NA	TRBV19	TRBJ1-4	CASSIWGRTEKLFF	TGTGCCAGTAGTATATGGGGGAGGACTGAAAAACTGTTTTTT
TRBD1	NA	TRBV2	TRBJ1-5	CASSERAGGSYSNQPQHF	TGTGCCAGCAGTGAGCGGGCAGGGGGCTCATATAGCAATCAGCCCCAGCATTTT
NA	few	TRBV7-8	TRBJ1-2	CASSPLRTTHYGYTF	TGTGCCAGCAGCCCCCTTCGGACTACACACTATGGCTACACCTTC
NA	once	TRBV6-5	TRBJ2-1	CASGPLGRDEQFF	TGTGCCAGCGGTCCTCTAGGCAGGGATGAGCAGTTCTTC
NA	NA	TRBV5-1	TRBJ1-4	CASSLGGQANEKLFF	TGCGCCAGCAGCTTGGGAGGGCAGGCTAATGAAAAACTGTTTTTT
NA	NA	TRBV29-1	TRBJ2-2	CSVRLGDTGELFF	TGCAGCGTTCGGCTAGGGGACACCGGGGAGCTGTTTTTT
NA	few	TRBV4-1	TRBJ2-7	CASSQDSTGTLYEQYF	TGCGCCAGCAGCCAAGATTCAACAGGGACGCTCTACGAGCAGTACTTC
TRBD2	NA	TRBV11-3	TRBJ2-1	CASSLEEATSSEQFF	TGTGCCAGCAGCTTAGAGGAGGCGACTAGCTCTGAGCAGTTCTTC
NA	few	TRBV27	TRBJ1-6	CASSSRRAVNSPLHF	TGTGCCAGCAGTTCGCGGCGGGCAGTGAATTCACCCCTCCACTTT
NA	medium-sized	TRBV29-1	TRBJ1-1	CSVEYQGDTEAFF	TGCAGCGTTGAATATCAGGGCGACACTGAAGCTTTCTTT
NA	NA	TRBV14	TRBJ1-6	CASSQRGTNNSPLHF	TGTGCCAGCAGCCAGCGGGGGACAAATAATTCACCCCTCCACTTT
TRBD1	NA	TRBV9	TRBJ2-3	CASSAPSLDRGGTDTQYF	TGTGCCAGCAGCGCCCCTTCCCTTGACAGGGGAGGCACAGATACGCAGTATTTT
NA	few	TRBV15	TRBJ1-3	CATSSFFREAGNTIYF	TGTGCCACCAGCAGTTTCTTCAGGGAAGCTGGAAACACCATATATTTT
TRBD2	NA	TRBV9	TRBJ2-1	CASSVVPSGGAGEQFF	TGTGCCAGCAGCGTAGTCCCCAGCGGGGGGGCAGGTGAGCAGTTCTTC
TRBD2	NA	TRBV4-1	TRBJ2-2	CASSQEPAGGPPGELFF	TGCGCCAGCAGCCAAGAGCCCGCGGGGGGCCCCCCCGGGGAGCTGTTTTTT
NA	NA	TRBV5-4	TRBJ1-1	CASSFGRDTEAFF	TGTGCCAGCAGCTTCGGGAGGGACACTGAAGCTTTCTTT